These 9 T cell receptor beta chains were sequenced from one sample in a study of blood T cell repertoires in COVID-19. Here immunoSEQ multiplex PCR was the method, and the copy in TCRdb shows in-frame clones only, minus some. The table records about 200,000 clones, over 70% of them present only once. Sequencing was carried out using peripheral blood. These receptors originate from a woman between 70 and 85 years old with acute or convalescent COVID-19.

The chain uses TRBV18 and TRBJ2-2; TRBD2 matches 7 bases. From germline, CDR1 is KGHSH and CDR2 LQKENI. The CDR3 contains 16 residues. V lost 3 bases, J lost 3 bases, and 7 bases stayed unmatched. The CDR3 bases are TGTGCCAGCTCACCCCTGAGCGGGAAGGACACCGGGGAGCTGTTTTTT. Amino acid sequence: CASSPLSGKDTGELFF.

The V gene is TRBV2, the J gene TRBJ2-1, with D perhaps matching TRBD1 (5 bases). The CDR3 has 14 amino acids. Germline values: CDR1 SNHLY, CDR2 FYNNEI. The V end lost 3 bases, the J end lost 1 base, and 7 bases lay between the germline ends. The CDR3 reads CASSDRVSYNEQFF. CDR3 DNA: TGTGCCAGCAGTGACAGGGTATCCTACAATGAGCAGTTCTTC.

The chain links TRBV6-5 to TRBJ2-5; tentative D call: TRBD2 (6 bases). The CDR3 covers 15 residues. Trimming pared 0 bases from V and 7 bases from J, leaving 15 bases between. CDR1 is MNHEY and CDR2 is SVGAGI in the germline V gene. The CDR3 coding sequence is TGTGCCAGCAGTTACTCGAGGGACTTGAGGGGGACCCAGTACTTC. This gives the protein CASSYSRDLRGTQYF.

The rearrangement uses TRBV28 and TRBJ2-1; weak D call: TRBD1 (6 bases). The CDR3 has 12 residues. Trimming removed 6 bases at V and 8 bases at J, with 11 bases between. Germline V gives CDR1 MDHEN, CDR2 SYDVKM. The DNA of the CDR3 is TGTGCCAGCAGACCACAGGGATATGAGCAGTTCTTC. Translation: CASRPQGYEQFF.

Concerning this clone itself: The same CDR3 also results from other DNA sequences found in this sample. The V and J genes are TRBV3-1 (or the pseudogene TRBV3-2) and TRBJ2-7; D may be TRBD2 (6 bases). From germline, CDR1 is LGHDT and CDR2 YNNKEL (reference sequence). With 4 bases removed from V and 2 bases from J, the gap between germline ends came to 12 bases. There are 14 residues in the CDR3. The CDR3 reads CASSLRTGAYEQYF. CDR3 bases: TGTGCCAGCAGCCTACGGACGGGAGCCTACGAGCAGTACTTC.

V gene TRBV9 combines with J gene TRBJ2-5; the match to TRBD2 covers 7 bases. The length of the CDR3 is 17 residues. The trim removed 3 bases at V and 5 bases at J, leaving 16 bases unmatched. Germline-derived CDR1 and CDR2 are SGDLS and YYNGEE. The CDR3 DNA follows: TGTGCCAGCAGCGCAGACCCGGGGACTATAAGCCAGGAGACCCAGTACTTC. It yields the protein CASSADPGTISQETQYF.

This clone was detected only a few times. The V call is TRBV19, the J call TRBJ2-7; 12 positions match TRBD2. J lost 2 bases, V lost 3 bases, and 2 bases had no gene match. Germline assignment: CDR1 LNHDA and CDR2 SQIVND (reference sequence). The length of the CDR3 is 15 residues. In DNA form, the CDR3 reads TGTGCCAGTAGTATCGGACTAGCGGGGACCTACGAGCAGTACTTC. This encodes CASSIGLAGTYEQYF.

The chain carries TRBV7-7 and TRBJ2-5; D gene unclear. In germline, CDR1 is SSHAT, CDR2 FNYEAQ (reference sequence). V lost 1 base and J 4 bases, leaving 4 bases between the germline ends. The CDR3 sequence is 12 residues long. In DNA, the CDR3 is TGTGCCAGCAGCTTAGTGCGAGAGACCCAGTACTTC. Its translation: CASSLVRETQYF.

The chain is built from TRBV2 and TRBJ2-3; 9 nucleotides line up with TRBD1. CDR3 length: 16 amino acids. J gave up 0 bases and V 4 bases, and 5 bases lay outside the gene matches. Per germline, CDR1 SNHLY and CDR2 FYNNEI. For the CDR3, the DNA is TGTGCCAGCAGTGCCGGGACAGGGAAAAGCACAGATACGCAGTATTTT. This sequence encodes CASSAGTGKSTDTQYF.